The T cell receptor beta chain under discussion was sequenced for a study of blood T cell repertoires in COVID-19. Study-level information: T cells, B-cell-depleted T cells, or PBMCs provided the cDNA or gDNA that served as material.

Authors' analysis steps: Cell counts per sample came from amplifying reference gene primers. Measured with immunoSEQ multiplex PCR; TCRdb has only the in-frame clones, and not every one. The V and J calls and clone size are taken from that table; D and trimming were inferred from the DNA. In the table there are about 160,000 clones, approximately 90% of which are singletons. Trimming pared 0 bases from V and 8 bases from J, leaving 18 bases between. The germline V gene has CDR1 SGHDT and CDR2 YYEEEE. The CDR3 length is 16 residues. Sequences were obtained from peripheral blood. The V and J genes are TRBV5-6 and TRBJ2-1; possibly TRBD2 for D (6 bases). The TCR comes from a young man with acute or convalescent COVID-19. CDR3 in DNA: TGTGCCAGCAGCTTGGAACGGGAGCCCCTTATTGATGAGCAGTTCTTC. Translation: CASSLEREPLIDEQFF.